A selection of T cell receptor beta chains follows, all from one sample in a study of regulatory T cells in long-lasting Graves disease. TCRdb redid the calling of the multiplex PCR reads with MiXCR, one entry per CDR3 protein. The table records hundreds of thousands of distinct CDR3 sequences, about 22% of them present only once. The sample was peripheral blood mononuclear cells (PBMCs), taken when the disease was refractory, from a patient treated with antithyroid drugs. Source of these receptors: a female donor with Graves disease. CDR3s include the opening cysteine and the closing phenylalanine or tryptophan. The D gene is left open where the match is weak. The size of a clone is reported for some rows only, either as once, few or many, or as a class for expanded clones.

D,V,J,size,CDR3,DNA
-,TRBV28,TRBJ1-5,many,CASRVGDGYSNQPQHF,TGTGCCAGCAGGGTGGGAGACGGGTATAGCAATCAGCCCCAGCATTTT
-,TRBV30,TRBJ1-1,-,CAWRTWGFAEAFF,TGTGCCTGGAGGACATGGGGTTTCGCTGAAGCTTTCTTT
TRBD2,TRBV7-2,TRBJ2-5,many,CASSWAGGGRETQYF,TGTGCCAGCAGCTGGGCTGGCGGGGGAAGAGAGACCCAGTACTTC
-,TRBV25-1,TRBJ1-5,-,CTSRTGPLSQPQHF,TGTACCAGCAGGACGGGACCGCTAAGTCAGCCCCAGCATTTT
-,TRBV20-1,TRBJ2-7,-,CSASVRAKIPEQYF,TGCAGTGCTAGTGTCCGAGCGAAAATTCCCGAGCAGTACTTC
TRBD2,TRBV7-2,TRBJ2-5,many,CASSLALGLAGVGETQYF,TGTGCCAGCAGCTTAGCTCTGGGACTAGCGGGGGTCGGGGAGACCCAGTACTTC
-,TRBV19,TRBJ1-5,few,CASSTRVGGQPQHF,TGTGCCAGTAGTACCCGGGTGGGGGGTCAGCCCCAGCATTTT
-,TRBV27,TRBJ2-7,-,CASSFNWEGSYEQYF,TGTGCCAGCAGTTTTAACTGGGAAGGTTCCTACGAGCAGTACTTC
TRBD1,TRBV11-2,TRBJ2-7,many,CASSFGDRGFTYEQYF,TGTGCCAGCAGCTTTGGGGACAGGGGCTTCACCTACGAGCAGTACTTC
-,TRBV6-1,TRBJ1-5,few,CASTRQLGTPQHF,TGTGCCAGCACCAGACAGCTTGGAACGCCCCAGCATTTT
-,TRBV5-6,TRBJ2-5,-,CASSLRALLWETQYF,TGTGCCAGCAGCCTCCGGGCCCTACTGTGGGAGACCCAGTACTTC
-,TRBV2,TRBJ1-2,many,CAIRLDYGYTF,TGTGCCATCCGACTCGACTATGGCTACACCTTC
TRBD2,TRBV3-1,TRBJ2-7,-,CASSQERGPYEQYF,TGTGCCAGCAGCCAGGAGCGGGGACCCTACGAGCAGTACTTC
TRBD1,TRBV16,TRBJ2-7,few,CASSPLGGDRASYEQYF,TGTGCCAGCAGCCCCCTAGGGGGGGACAGGGCCTCCTACGAGCAGTACTTC
-,TRBV28,TRBJ1-6,many,CASSIVESPLHF,TGTGCCAGCAGTATAGTGGAGTCACCCCTCCACTTT
-,TRBV20-1,TRBJ2-5,few,CSARAPSGGGLGQETQYF,TGCAGTGCTAGAGCCCCTTCGGGCGGAGGGCTAGGCCAGGAGACCCAGTACTTC
-,TRBV12-3/TRBV12-4,TRBJ2-2,many,CASSFQFRNTGELFF,TGTGCCAGCAGTTTCCAATTCCGGAACACCGGGGAGCTGTTTTTT
-,TRBV9,TRBJ1-2,few,CASSVGQNLNYGYTF,TGTGCCAGCAGCGTAGGACAGAACCTTAACTATGGCTACACCTTC
-,TRBV27,TRBJ2-4,-,CASSRGNIQYF,TGTGCCAGCAGCAGGGGAAACATTCAGTACTTC
-,TRBV7-2,TRBJ2-3,-,CASSSLGAGAVGDTQYF,TGTGCCAGCAGCTCCCTGGGGGCGGGAGCGGTTGGCGATACGCAGTATTTT
-,TRBV20-1,TRBJ1-1,-,CSAGVEVGTEAFF,TGCAGTGCTGGGGTTGAGGTGGGCACTGAAGCTTTCTTT
TRBD2,TRBV4-3,TRBJ2-5,few,CASSQEPSGGEETQYF,TGCGCCAGCAGCCAAGAACCTAGCGGGGGGGAAGAGACCCAGTACTTC